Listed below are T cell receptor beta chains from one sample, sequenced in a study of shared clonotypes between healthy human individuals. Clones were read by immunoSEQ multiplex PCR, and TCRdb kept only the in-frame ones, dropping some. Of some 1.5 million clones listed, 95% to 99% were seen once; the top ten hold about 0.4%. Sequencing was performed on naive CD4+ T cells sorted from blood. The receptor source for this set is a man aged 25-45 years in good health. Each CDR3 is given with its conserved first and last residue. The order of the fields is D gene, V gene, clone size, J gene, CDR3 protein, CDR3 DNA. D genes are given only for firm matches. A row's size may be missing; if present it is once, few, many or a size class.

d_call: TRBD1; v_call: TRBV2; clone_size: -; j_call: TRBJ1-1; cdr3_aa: CASSWDRATHGMAGNTEAFF; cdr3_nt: TGTGCCAGCAGCTGGGACAGGGCGACGCACGGGATGGCTGGGAACACTGAAGCTTTCTTT
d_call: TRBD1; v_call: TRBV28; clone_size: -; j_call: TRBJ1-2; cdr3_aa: CASSLDLGQGSYGYTF; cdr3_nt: TGTGCCAGCAGCCTCGACCTCGGACAGGGAAGCTATGGCTACACCTTC
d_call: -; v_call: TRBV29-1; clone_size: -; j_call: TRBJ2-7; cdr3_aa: CSVDYGAYEQYF; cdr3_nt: TGCAGCGTGGACTACGGAGCCTACGAGCAGTACTTC
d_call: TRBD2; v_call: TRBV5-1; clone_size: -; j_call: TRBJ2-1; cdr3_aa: CASSAGLAGYNEQFF; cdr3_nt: TGCGCCAGCAGTGCGGGACTAGCGGGGTACAATGAGCAGTTCTTC
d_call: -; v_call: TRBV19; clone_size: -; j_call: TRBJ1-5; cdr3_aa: CASRYRAFGNQPQHF; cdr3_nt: TGTGCCAGTAGGTACAGGGCTTTCGGCAATCAGCCCCAGCATTTT
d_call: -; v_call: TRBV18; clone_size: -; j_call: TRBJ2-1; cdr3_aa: CASSPRFDQRKAGNEQFF; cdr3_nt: TGTGCCAGCTCACCACGTTTTGATCAGCGGAAGGCGGGGAATGAGCAGTTCTTC
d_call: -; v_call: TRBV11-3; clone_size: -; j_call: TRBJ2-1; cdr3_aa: CASSLDSGVGGGNEQFF; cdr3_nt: TGTGCCAGCAGCTTAGATTCAGGGGTAGGAGGGGGCAATGAGCAGTTCTTC
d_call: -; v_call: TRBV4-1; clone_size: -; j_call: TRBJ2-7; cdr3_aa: CASSLAEFRRGSYEQYF; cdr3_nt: TGCGCCAGCAGCTTAGCCGAATTTAGGAGGGGCTCCTACGAGCAGTACTTC
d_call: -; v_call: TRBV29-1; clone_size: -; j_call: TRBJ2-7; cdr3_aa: CSVEQTPYEQYF; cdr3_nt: TGCAGCGTTGAACAGACACCCTACGAGCAGTACTTC
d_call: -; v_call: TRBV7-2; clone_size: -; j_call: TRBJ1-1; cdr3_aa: CASSSPGGLNTEAFF; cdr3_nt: TGTGCCAGCAGCTCCCCGGGGGGGTTGAACACTGAAGCTTTCTTT
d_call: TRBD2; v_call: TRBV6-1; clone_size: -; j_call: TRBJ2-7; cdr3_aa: CASSEAGTRVTGVQYF; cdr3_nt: TGTGCCAGCAGTGAAGCAGGGACTAGAGTGACTGGTGTGCAGTACTTC
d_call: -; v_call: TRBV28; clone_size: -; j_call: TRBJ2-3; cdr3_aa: CASSLGRTDTQYF; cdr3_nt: TGTGCCAGCAGTTTGGGACGCACAGATACGCAGTATTTT
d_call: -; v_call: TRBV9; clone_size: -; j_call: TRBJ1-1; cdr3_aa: CASSAGRVNTEAFF; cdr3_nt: TGTGCCAGCAGCGCCGGGAGGGTGAACACTGAAGCTTTCTTT
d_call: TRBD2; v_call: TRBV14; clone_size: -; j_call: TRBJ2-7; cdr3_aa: CASSPGLAGVEQYF; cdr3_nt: TGTGCCAGCAGCCCCGGACTAGCGGGAGTCGAGCAGTACTTC
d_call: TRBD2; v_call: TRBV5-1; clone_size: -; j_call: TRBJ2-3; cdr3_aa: CASSRGLEASADTQYF; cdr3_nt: TGCGCCAGCAGCCGTGGACTAGAGGCTTCCGCAGATACGCAGTATTTT
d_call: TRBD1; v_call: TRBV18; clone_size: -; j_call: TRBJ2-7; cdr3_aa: CASSPLAAGTGDYEQYF; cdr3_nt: TGTGCCAGCTCACCACTCGCCGCCGGGACAGGAGACTACGAGCAGTACTTC
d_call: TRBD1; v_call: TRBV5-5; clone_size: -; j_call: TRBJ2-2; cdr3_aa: CASSRDRANTGELFF; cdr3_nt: TGTGCCAGCAGCCGTGACAGGGCGAACACCGGGGAGCTGTTTTTT
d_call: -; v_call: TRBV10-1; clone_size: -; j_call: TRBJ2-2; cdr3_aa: CASSETGELFF; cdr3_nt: TGCGCCAGCAGTGAGACCGGGGAGCTGTTTTTT
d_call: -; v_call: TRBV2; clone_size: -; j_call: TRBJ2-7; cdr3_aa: CASRGNYEQYF; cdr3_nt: TGTGCCAGCAGGGGAAACTACGAGCAGTACTTC
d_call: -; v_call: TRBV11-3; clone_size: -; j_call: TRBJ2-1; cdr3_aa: CASSLRQSSSYNEQFF; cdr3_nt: TGTGCCAGCAGCTTGAGACAATCGAGCTCCTACAATGAGCAGTTCTTC
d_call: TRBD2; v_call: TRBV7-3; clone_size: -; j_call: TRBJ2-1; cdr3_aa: CASTEGGLAINEQFF; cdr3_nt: TGTGCCAGCACCGAAGGGGGACTAGCAATCAATGAGCAGTTCTTC
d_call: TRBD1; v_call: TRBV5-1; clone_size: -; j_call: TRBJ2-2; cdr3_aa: CASSGPGTGGDTGELFF; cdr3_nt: TGCGCCAGCAGCGGCCCCGGGACAGGGGGCGACACCGGGGAGCTGTTTTTT
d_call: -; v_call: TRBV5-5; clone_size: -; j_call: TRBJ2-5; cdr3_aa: CASPPTTQYF; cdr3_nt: TGTGCCAGCCCGCCGACGACCCAGTACTTC
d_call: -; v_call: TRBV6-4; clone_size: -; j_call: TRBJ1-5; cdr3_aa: CASSLNKNQPQHF; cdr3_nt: TGTGCCAGCAGTCTTAACAAGAATCAGCCCCAGCATTTT
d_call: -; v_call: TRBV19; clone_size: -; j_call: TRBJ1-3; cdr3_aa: CASSWLSGNTIYF; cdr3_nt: TGTGCCAGTAGTTGGCTTTCTGGAAACACCATATATTTT
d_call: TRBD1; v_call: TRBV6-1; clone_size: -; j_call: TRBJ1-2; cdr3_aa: CASSESGQGYGYTF; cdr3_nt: TGTGCCAGCAGTGAATCGGGACAGGGTTATGGCTACACCTTC
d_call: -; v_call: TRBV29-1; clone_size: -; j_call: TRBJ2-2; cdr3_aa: CSVNPQGVGTGELFF; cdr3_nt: TGCAGCGTTAACCCCCAGGGAGTGGGAACCGGGGAGCTGTTTTTT
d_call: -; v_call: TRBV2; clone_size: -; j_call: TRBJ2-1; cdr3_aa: CASTGTKLGHEQFF; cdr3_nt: TGTGCCAGCACGGGGACAAAATTAGGGCATGAGCAGTTCTTC
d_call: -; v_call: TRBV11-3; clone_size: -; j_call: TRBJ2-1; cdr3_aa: CASSLGLYNEQFF; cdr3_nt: TGTGCCAGCAGCTTAGGTCTTTACAATGAGCAGTTCTTC
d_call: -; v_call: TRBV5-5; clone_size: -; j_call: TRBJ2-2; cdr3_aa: CASSLGVPAPGELFF; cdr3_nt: TGTGCCAGCAGCCTGGGCGTCCCTGCCCCCGGGGAGCTGTTTTTT
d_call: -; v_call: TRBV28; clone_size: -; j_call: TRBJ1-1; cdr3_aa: CASTQRRNEAFF; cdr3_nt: TGTGCCAGCACTCAAAGGAGAAATGAAGCTTTCTTT
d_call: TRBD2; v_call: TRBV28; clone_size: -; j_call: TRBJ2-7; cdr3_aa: CASSILGGFYEQYF; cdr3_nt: TGTGCCAGCAGTATCCTGGGGGGGTTTTACGAGCAGTACTTC
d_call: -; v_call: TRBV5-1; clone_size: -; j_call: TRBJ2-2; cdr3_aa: CASSSRGPNTGELFF; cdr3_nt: TGCGCCAGCAGCTCCCGCGGGCCGAACACCGGGGAGCTGTTTTTT
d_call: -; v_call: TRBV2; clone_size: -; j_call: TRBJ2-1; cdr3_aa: CASSNGASKDEQFF; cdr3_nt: TGTGCCAGCAGTAACGGGGCGTCCAAGGATGAGCAGTTCTTC
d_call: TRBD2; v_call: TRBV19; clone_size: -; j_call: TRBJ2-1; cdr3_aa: CASSISSASGGNEQFF; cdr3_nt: TGTGCCAGTAGTATATCCTCGGCTAGCGGGGGCAATGAGCAGTTCTTC
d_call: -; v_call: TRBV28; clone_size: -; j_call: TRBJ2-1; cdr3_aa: CASSYYNEQFF; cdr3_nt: TGTGCCAGCAGCTATTACAATGAGCAGTTCTTC
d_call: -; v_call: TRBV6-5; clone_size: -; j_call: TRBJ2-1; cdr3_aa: CASSTALHEQFF; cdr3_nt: TGTGCCAGCAGTACGGCACTACATGAGCAGTTCTTC
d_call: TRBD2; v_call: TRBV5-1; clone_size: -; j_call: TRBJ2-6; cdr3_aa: CASSPGGTGANVLTF; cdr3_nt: TGCGCCAGCAGCCCGGGGGGAACTGGGGCCAACGTCCTGACTTTC
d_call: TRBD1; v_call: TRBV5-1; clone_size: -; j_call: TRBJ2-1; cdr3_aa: CASSLEDREYNEQFF; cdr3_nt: TGCGCCAGCAGCTTGGAGGACAGGGAGTACAATGAGCAGTTCTTC
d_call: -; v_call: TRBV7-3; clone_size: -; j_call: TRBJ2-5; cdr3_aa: CASSLTGPRGGETQYF; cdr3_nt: TGTGCCAGCAGCTTAACGGGACCCCGAGGCGGAGAGACCCAGTACTTC
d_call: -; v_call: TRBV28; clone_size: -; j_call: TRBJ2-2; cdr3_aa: CASSQTLIGFTGELFF; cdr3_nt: TGTGCCAGCAGTCAGACTCTTATCGGGTTCACCGGGGAGCTGTTTTTT
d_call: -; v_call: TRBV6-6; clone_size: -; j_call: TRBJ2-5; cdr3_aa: CASSYPKQETQYF; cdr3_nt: TGTGCCAGCAGTTATCCGAAGCAAGAGACCCAGTACTTC
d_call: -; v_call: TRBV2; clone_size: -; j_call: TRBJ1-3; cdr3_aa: CASSGRSATNTIYF; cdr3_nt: TGTGCCAGCAGTGGGCGGTCGGCGACAAACACCATATATTTT
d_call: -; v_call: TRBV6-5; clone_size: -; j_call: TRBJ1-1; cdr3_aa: CASRDSSTRNTEAFF; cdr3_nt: TGTGCCAGCAGGGATTCCTCAACTCGGAACACTGAAGCTTTCTTT
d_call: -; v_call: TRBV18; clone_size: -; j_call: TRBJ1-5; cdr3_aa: CASSSRGTSNQPQHF; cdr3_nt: TGTGCCAGCTCATCCCGCGGTACTAGCAATCAGCCCCAGCATTTT
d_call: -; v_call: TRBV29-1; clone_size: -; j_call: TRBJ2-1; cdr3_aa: CSVDSEQFF; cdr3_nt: TGCAGCGTTGATTCTGAGCAGTTCTTC
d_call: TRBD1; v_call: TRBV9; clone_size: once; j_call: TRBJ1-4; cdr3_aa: CASSPGGQGLGGLFF; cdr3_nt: TGTGCCAGCAGCCCGGGGGGACAGGGACTGGGAGGACTGTTTTTT
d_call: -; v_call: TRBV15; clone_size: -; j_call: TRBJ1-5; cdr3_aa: CATSRGQGYEPQHF; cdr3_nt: TGTGCCACCAGCAGAGGTCAGGGTTACGAGCCCCAGCATTTT
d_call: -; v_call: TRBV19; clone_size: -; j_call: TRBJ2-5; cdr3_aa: CASSIVGAETQYF; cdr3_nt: TGTGCCAGTAGTATTGTGGGCGCGGAGACCCAGTACTTC
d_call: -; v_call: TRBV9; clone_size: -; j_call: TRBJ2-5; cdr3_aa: CASSVDSGQETQYF; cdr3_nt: TGTGCCAGCAGCGTAGACAGCGGACAAGAGACCCAGTACTTC
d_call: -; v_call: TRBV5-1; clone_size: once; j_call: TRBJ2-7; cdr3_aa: CASSLEVSWPLDEQYF; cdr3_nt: TGCGCCAGCAGCTTGGAAGTCAGTTGGCCCCTCGACGAGCAGTACTTC
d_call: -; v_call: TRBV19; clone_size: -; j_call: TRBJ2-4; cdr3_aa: CASSFLAKNIQYF; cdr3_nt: TGTGCCAGTAGTTTTCTAGCCAAAAACATTCAGTACTTC
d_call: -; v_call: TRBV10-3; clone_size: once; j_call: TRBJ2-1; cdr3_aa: CAISEGGASSYNEQFF; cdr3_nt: TGTGCCATCAGTGAGGGGGGGGCTTCCTCCTACAATGAGCAGTTCTTC
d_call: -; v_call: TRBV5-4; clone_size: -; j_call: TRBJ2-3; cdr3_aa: CASSPAFSAGYADTQYF; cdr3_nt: TGTGCCAGCAGCCCCGCTTTCTCGGCGGGGTATGCAGATACGCAGTATTTT